A single TCR beta chain is shown here with its context. The target antigen is unknown. The CDR3 is 15 amino acids. CDR1 and CDR2 (germline): SGHRS, YFSETQ. Trimming took off 0 bases at V and 2 bases at J, with 12 bases between the two ends. This specimen belongs to a study of persistence of HIV-infected CD4 T cells. The libraries were made with immunoSEQ version 4 in survey mode. Some clones are missing from TCRdb's copy, which holds only in-frame ones; the method was immunoSEQ multiplex PCR. The repertoire holds about 43,000 clones, with more than 80% as singletons. Anti-CD3/anti-CD28 beads served as a nonspecific positive control stimulus. Responding CD4+ T cells were sorted by upregulation of both CD40 ligand and CD69. Donors were HIV-1-infected adults who began suppressive ART during chronic infection. Inclusion required CMV-positive serology and CD4+ counts above 400 cells/uL. Before stimulation, PBMCs underwent CD8+ T cell depletion.

This TCR came from an adult man with HIV who was CMV-seropositive. This chain connects TRBV5-1 to TRBJ2-7; weak D call: TRBD2 (7 bases). This sample comprised CD4+ T cells sorted from PBMCs after approximately 19-hour stimulation, obtained from a patient who received antiretroviral therapy. CDR3 protein: CASSLEGGLTYEQYF. The CDR3 region has the DNA TGCGCCAGCAGCTTGGAGGGGGGGTTAACCTACGAGCAGTACTTC.